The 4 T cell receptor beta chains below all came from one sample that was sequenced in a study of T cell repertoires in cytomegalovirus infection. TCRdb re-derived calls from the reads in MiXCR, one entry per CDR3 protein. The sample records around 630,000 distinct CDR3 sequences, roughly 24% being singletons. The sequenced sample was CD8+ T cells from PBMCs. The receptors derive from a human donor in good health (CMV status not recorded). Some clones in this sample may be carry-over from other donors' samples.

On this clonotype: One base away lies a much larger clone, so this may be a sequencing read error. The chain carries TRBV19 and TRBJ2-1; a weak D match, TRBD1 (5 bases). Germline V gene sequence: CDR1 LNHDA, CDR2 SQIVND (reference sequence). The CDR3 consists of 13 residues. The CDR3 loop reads CVSSTTDYNEQFF. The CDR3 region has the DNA TGTGTCAGTAGTACGACAGACTACAATGAGCAGTTCTTC.

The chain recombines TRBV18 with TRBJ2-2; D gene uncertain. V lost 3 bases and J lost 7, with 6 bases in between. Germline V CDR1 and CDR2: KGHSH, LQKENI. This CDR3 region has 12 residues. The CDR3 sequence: CASSPGRGELFF. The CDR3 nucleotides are TGTGCCAGCTCACCGGGCCGCGGGGAGCTGTTTTTT.

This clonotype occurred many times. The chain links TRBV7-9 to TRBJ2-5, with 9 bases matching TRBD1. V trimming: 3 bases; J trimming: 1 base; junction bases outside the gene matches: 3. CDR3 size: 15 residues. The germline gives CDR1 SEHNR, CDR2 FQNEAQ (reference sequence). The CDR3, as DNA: TGTGCCAGCAGCTTTCGGGACAGGGTCCAAGAGACCCAGTACTTC. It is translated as CASSFRDRVQETQYF. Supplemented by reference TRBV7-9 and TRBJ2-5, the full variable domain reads DTGVSQNPRHKITKRGQNVTFRCDPISEHNRLYWYRQTLGQGPEFLTYFQNEAQLEKSRLLSDRFSAERPKGSFSTLEIQRTEQGDSAMYLCASSFRDRVQETQYFGPGTRLLVL.

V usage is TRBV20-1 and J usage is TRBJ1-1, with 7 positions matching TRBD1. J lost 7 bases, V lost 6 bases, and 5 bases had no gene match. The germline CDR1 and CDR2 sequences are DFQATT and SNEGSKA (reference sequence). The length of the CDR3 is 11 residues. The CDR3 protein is CSAAQGIEAFF. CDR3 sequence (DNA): TGCAGTGCAGCACAGGGGATTGAAGCTTTCTTT.